The present TCR beta chain was sequenced within a study of T cell clusters in autoimmune cytopenias. Findings and limits, study-wide: TRB repertoire shifts in secondary cytopenia and chronic lymphocytic leukemia mostly reflected lymphoma, not autoimmunity.

TRB amplification used 200 to 250 ng of peripheral blood genomic DNA. CDR3 size: 11 residues. Germline V gene sequence: CDR1 LNHNV, CDR2 YYDKDF (reference sequence). TRB rearrangements were amplified by touch-down multiplex PCR with mixed TRB-A/B primers. TCRdb re-called the multiplex PCR reads, yielding one record per CDR3 amino acid sequence without DNA. This sample's clone table lists 7,000 or so distinct CDR3 sequences. In the case of this clonotype: As yet, its antigen is unknown.

Another study also made use of these data, one on T cell repertoires in aging, cancer and after chemotherapy. That source reports: The whole study produced a dataset of around 8.4 million TCR reads. Untreated cancer patients had significantly lower blood TCR diversity than age-matched healthy donors. Median generation probability rose over the chemotherapy interval in each cancer cohort, suggesting rebound thymic output.

Sequencing was carried out using peripheral blood. The J gene is TRBJ1-1, the V gene TRBV15. The clonotype originates from a human donor in good health. The CDR3 loop is CATSRGLEAFF.